This T cell receptor (beta chain) was identified in a study of T cells in Graves' hyperthyroidism and ophthalmopathy. Regions amplified from RNA transcripts were the TCR beta CDR3 regions. HTBI primers were employed in a first-round RT-PCR of the TCR CDR3. MiXCR, run by TCRdb on the multiplex PCR reads, gives a single entry per CDR3 protein. This table has about 300,000 distinct CDR3 sequences, roughly 13% appearing once. In this sample, this clonotype turned up many times. What it binds is not known. CDR1 is MGHDK and CDR2 is SYGVNS in the germline V gene. The CDR3 spans 14 residues. V lost 8 bases to trimming and J lost 9 bases; unmatched junction nucleotides: 9. Notes on the study in general: Most thyroid-expanded clonotypes above 0.001 were also found in blood. The model forecast ophthalmopathy, anticipating it by a median roughly 6 months before onset.

The TCR comes from a woman in her 40s with Graves' hyperthyroidism. Sequenced: blood. The chain employs TRBV25-1 and TRBJ2-1; 11 bases are shared with TRBD2. The CDR3 DNA follows: TGTGCCAGCGGATCGGGACTAGCGGTATCTGAGCAGTTCTTC. This encodes CASGSGLAVSEQFF.